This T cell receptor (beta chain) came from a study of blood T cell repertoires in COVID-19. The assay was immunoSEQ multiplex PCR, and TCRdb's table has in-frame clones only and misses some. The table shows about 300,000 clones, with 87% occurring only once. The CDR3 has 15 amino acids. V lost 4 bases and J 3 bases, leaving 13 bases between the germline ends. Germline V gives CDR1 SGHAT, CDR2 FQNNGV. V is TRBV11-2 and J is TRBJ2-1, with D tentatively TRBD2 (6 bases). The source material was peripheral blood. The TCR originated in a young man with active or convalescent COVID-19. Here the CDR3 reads CASSSPGTHYNEQFF. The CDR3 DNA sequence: TGTGCCAGCAGCTCCCCCGGGACTCACTACAATGAGCAGTTCTTC.